A single sample is the source of the 4 T cell receptor beta chains below, sequenced in a study of human T cells and chemical hapten exposure. In TCRdb, the RACE reads were re-called with MiXCR into one record per CDR3 protein. The sample records 360,000 or so distinct CDR3 sequences, 6% to 7% being singletons. The time point here: patch test 2, 6 weeks after DPC sensitization. Treatment described: therapeutic diphenylcyclopropenone sensitization with weekly scalp DPC. The sample here was whole blood, taken in connection with sensitization to the hapten diphenylcyclopropenone (DPC). The receptors derive from a young woman with alopecia areata. Some clones in this sample may be carry-over from other donors' samples.

The chain couples TRBV5-6 to TRBJ1-2, with a weak D call TRBD1 (5 bases). The CDR3 runs to 13 residues. Deletions cut 0 bases from V and 5 bases from J, with 8 bases between. Germline values: CDR1 SGHDT, CDR2 YYEEEE. Written as DNA, the CDR3 is TGTGCCAGCAGCTTGGCAGGGAAGTATGGCTACACCTTC. This encodes CASSLAGKYGYTF.

The table lists this clonotype with many counts. V usage is TRBV12-3 or TRBV12-4 and J usage is TRBJ1-5; D gene unclear. V was cut by 7 bases and J by 6 bases, with 16 bases left in between. The CDR3 loop spans 14 amino acids. CDR3 amino acids: CASTSRSGLQPQHF. The CDR3 DNA follows: TGTGCCAGCACCTCTAGGTCAGGACTTCAGCCCCAGCATTTT.

There are a few counts of this clonotype. This chain connects TRBV20-1 to TRBJ1-1; the D gene is possibly TRBD1 (5 bases). V dropped 5 bases and J dropped 0 bases, with 13 bases sitting between them. This CDR3 is 14 amino acids long. Germline V CDR1 and CDR2: DFQATT, SNEGSKA (reference sequence). The CDR3, as DNA: TGCAGTGCTCCCGACGGGGGGATGAACACTGAAGCTTTCTTT. It translates to CSAPDGGMNTEAFF.

In its sample, this clonotype was seen a few times. The V call is TRBV7-6, the J call TRBJ2-1, with 11 bases lining up with TRBD2. V was clipped by 3 bases and J by 1 base; unmatched bases: 17. The length of the CDR3 is 21 residues. Germline CDR1 is SGHVS and CDR2 is FNYEAQ. The CDR3 DNA sequence: TGTGCCAGCAGCTTCGACGAAAAGCTAGTAGCGGGGGGGCTGTCCTACAATGAGCAGTTCTTC. Translating it yields CASSFDEKLVAGGLSYNEQFF. The whole variable domain, filled in from reference TRBV7-6 and TRBJ2-1, reads GAGVSQSPRYKVTKRGQDVALRCDPISGHVSLYWYRQALGQGPEFLTYFNYEAQQDKSGLPNDRFSAERPEGSISTLTIQRTEQRDSAMYRCASSFDEKLVAGGLSYNEQFFGPGTRLTVL.